This T cell receptor (beta chain) comes out of a study of technical replicates of blood from a handful of donors. Some clones are missing from TCRdb's copy, which holds only in-frame ones; the method was immunoSEQ multiplex PCR. The profile shows about 68,000 clones, approximately 97% of them singletons. The CDR3 contains 13 residues. The V gene lost 4 bases and the J gene lost 5 bases, with 12 bases spanning the gap. Germline CDR1 reads SEHNR; CDR2 reads FQNEAQ (reference sequence). This TCR was sampled from a human donor in good health. The sample taken for sequencing was T cells isolated from PBMCs. V usage is TRBV7-9 and J usage is TRBJ2-7; possible D gene TRBD1, 5 bases. CDR3 sequence (DNA): TGTGCCAGCAGCTACCGCGTACAGGACGAGCAGTACTTC. It encodes CASSYRVQDEQYF. The whole variable domain, filled in from reference TRBV7-9 and TRBJ2-7, reads DTGVSQNPRHKITKRGQNVTFRCDPISEHNRLYWYRQTLGQGPEFLTYFQNEAQLEKSRLLSDRFSAERPKGSFSTLEIQRTEQGDSAMYLCASSYRVQDEQYFGPGTRLTVT.